The rows below give T cell receptor beta chains drawn from one sample of a study of cytomegalovirus exposure and HLA in healthy donors. Libraries were prepared by immunoSEQ multiplex PCR; TCRdb keeps only in-frame clonotypes and omits some of them. The table records approximately 130,000 clones, 82% of them present only once. Sequenced input: PBMCs. The receptors stem from a woman between 50 and 59 years old in good health and CMV-seropositive. The CDR3 runs from the conserved cysteine through the conserved F or W. A D gene is named only where the DNA matches it firmly. Some rows mark clone size as missing; the rest say once, few, many or name a class of expanded clone.

J gene: TRBJ1-2
V gene: TRBV11-1
clone size: NA
D gene: TRBD1
CDR3 DNA: TGTGCCAGCAGCTTAGTGGGACAGGGCTCGTATGGCTACACCTTC
CDR3 protein: CASSLVGQGSYGYTF

J gene: TRBJ2-3
V gene: TRBV28
clone size: NA
D gene: NA
CDR3 DNA: TGTGCCAGCAGGTCCCAGGGGACAGATACGCAGTATTTT
CDR3 protein: CASRSQGTDTQYF

J gene: TRBJ1-5
V gene: TRBV7-2
clone size: NA
D gene: NA
CDR3 DNA: TGTGCCAGCAGCTTTAAGTTTCCAGGGAGCAATCAGCCCCAGCATTTT
CDR3 protein: CASSFKFPGSNQPQHF

J gene: TRBJ1-3
V gene: TRBV4-1
clone size: NA
D gene: NA
CDR3 DNA: TGCGCCAGCAGCCAGGGCGGGGGCCTCGGGGTCTCTGGAAACACCATATATTTT
CDR3 protein: CASSQGGGLGVSGNTIYF

J gene: TRBJ1-2
V gene: TRBV28
clone size: once
D gene: TRBD1
CDR3 DNA: TGTGCCAGCTACTTAACAGGGGGCCCACACTATGGCTACACCTTC
CDR3 protein: CASYLTGGPHYGYTF

J gene: TRBJ1-3
V gene: TRBV2
clone size: NA
D gene: TRBD1
CDR3 DNA: TGTGCCAGCAGTGAGGACAGGGTGTTTGGAAACACCATATATTTT
CDR3 protein: CASSEDRVFGNTIYF

J gene: TRBJ1-5
V gene: TRBV15
clone size: NA
D gene: NA
CDR3 DNA: TGTGCCACCAGCAGAACCGTACCCGCGGGCCGGGGGGGGGTCCAGGATCAGCCCCAGCATTTT
CDR3 protein: CATSRTVPAGRGGVQDQPQHF

J gene: TRBJ1-5
V gene: TRBV7-8
clone size: NA
D gene: NA
CDR3 DNA: TGTGCCAGCAGCTCCGGGACAATCAATCAGCCCCAGCATTTT
CDR3 protein: CASSSGTINQPQHF

J gene: TRBJ2-5
V gene: TRBV6-5
clone size: NA
D gene: TRBD1
CDR3 DNA: TGTGCCAGCAATCCGGACAGGGGTACCCAAGAGACCCAGTACTTC
CDR3 protein: CASNPDRGTQETQYF

J gene: TRBJ2-1
V gene: TRBV6-5
clone size: once
D gene: NA
CDR3 DNA: TGTGCCAGCAGTTACTCTAGCGGAGCCTACAATGAGCAGTTCTTC
CDR3 protein: CASSYSSGAYNEQFF

J gene: TRBJ1-1
V gene: TRBV19
clone size: NA
D gene: NA
CDR3 DNA: TGTGCCAGTAGTATAAACCGGGACACTGAAGCTTTCTTT
CDR3 protein: CASSINRDTEAFF

J gene: TRBJ2-3
V gene: TRBV6-5
clone size: NA
D gene: NA
CDR3 DNA: TGTGCCAGCAGGATGGACAGAAATACGGATACGCAGTATTTT
CDR3 protein: CASRMDRNTDTQYF

J gene: TRBJ2-7
V gene: TRBV6-5
clone size: NA
D gene: NA
CDR3 DNA: TGTGCCAGCAGGCGGGATTCAACCTACGAGCAGTACTTC
CDR3 protein: CASRRDSTYEQYF

J gene: TRBJ1-3
V gene: TRBV4-2
clone size: NA
D gene: NA
CDR3 DNA: TGTGCCAGCAGCCAAGATGCCCGGGGAACCCGGGACACCATATATTTT
CDR3 protein: CASSQDARGTRDTIYF

J gene: TRBJ2-5
V gene: TRBV27
clone size: NA
D gene: NA
CDR3 DNA: TGTGCCAGCAGCGAGAAAGTTACAGGGACAGAGACCCAGTACTTC
CDR3 protein: CASSEKVTGTETQYF

J gene: TRBJ2-1
V gene: TRBV2
clone size: NA
D gene: TRBD2
CDR3 DNA: TGTGCCAGCAGCGGTAGCGGGGTGAACAATGAGCAGTTCTTC
CDR3 protein: CASSGSGVNNEQFF

J gene: TRBJ2-1
V gene: TRBV19
clone size: NA
D gene: NA
CDR3 DNA: TGTGCCAGTAGTAGCCCCGAGACTAGCAATGAGCAGTTCTTC
CDR3 protein: CASSSPETSNEQFF

J gene: TRBJ1-1
V gene: TRBV2
clone size: few
D gene: NA
CDR3 DNA: TGTGCCAGCAGTCCCCTTCTGAACACTGAAGCTTTCTTT
CDR3 protein: CASSPLLNTEAFF

J gene: TRBJ2-7
V gene: TRBV2
clone size: once
D gene: NA
CDR3 DNA: TGTGCCAGCAGGGCCCCAGGCTCCTACGAGCAGTACTTC
CDR3 protein: CASRAPGSYEQYF

J gene: TRBJ2-3
V gene: TRBV15
clone size: NA
D gene: NA
CDR3 DNA: TGTGCCACCAGCAGAGATACCCCTTTTATAGCGGAACGCACAGATACGCAGTATTTT
CDR3 protein: CATSRDTPFIAERTDTQYF

J gene: TRBJ2-5
V gene: TRBV10-1
clone size: NA
D gene: NA
CDR3 DNA: TGCGCCAGCAGTGAGTCGACAGGCCAAGAGACCCAGTACTTC
CDR3 protein: CASSESTGQETQYF

J gene: TRBJ1-6
V gene: TRBV27
clone size: NA
D gene: NA
CDR3 DNA: TGTGCCAGCAGCATCAGGGTCGGTGGGTCACCCCTCCACTTT
CDR3 protein: CASSIRVGGSPLHF

J gene: TRBJ2-7
V gene: TRBV10-3
clone size: NA
D gene: NA
CDR3 DNA: TGTGCCATCAGTGAGTCTGTGGCAGGAATTTCCCTTTTC
CDR3 protein: CAISESVAGISLF

J gene: TRBJ2-7
V gene: TRBV30
clone size: NA
D gene: TRBD2
CDR3 DNA: TGTGCCTGCCTCACCTGGGGTAGCGGGAGTGGCGAGCAGTACTTC
CDR3 protein: CACLTWGSGSGEQYF

J gene: TRBJ2-4
V gene: TRBV28
clone size: few
D gene: TRBD1
CDR3 DNA: TGTGCCAGCAGCAGGACAGGCTCTTTGGCCAAAAACATTCAGTACTTC
CDR3 protein: CASSRTGSLAKNIQYF

J gene: TRBJ1-2
V gene: TRBV5-1
clone size: NA
D gene: NA
CDR3 DNA: TGCGCCAGCAGCTTCACAGTACAAACGAGAGGCTACACCTTC
CDR3 protein: CASSFTVQTRGYTF

J gene: TRBJ1-4
V gene: TRBV6-6
clone size: NA
D gene: NA
CDR3 DNA: TGTGCCAGCAGTGGCGCGGGGGCAGAGGTCAGGGAAAAACTGTTTTTT
CDR3 protein: CASSGAGAEVREKLFF

J gene: TRBJ1-4
V gene: TRBV15
clone size: NA
D gene: NA
CDR3 DNA: TGTGCCACCAGCAGAGACAGGGTGACTAATGAAAAACTGTTTTTT
CDR3 protein: CATSRDRVTNEKLFF

J gene: TRBJ2-7
V gene: TRBV5-6
clone size: NA
D gene: NA
CDR3 DNA: TGTGCCAGCAGCTTGAGGTTTCGGAAAGGCGGGAATTCCTACGAGCAGTACTTC
CDR3 protein: CASSLRFRKGGNSYEQYF

J gene: TRBJ2-1
V gene: TRBV20-1
clone size: few
D gene: NA
CDR3 DNA: TGCAGTGCCCTAAACTACAATGAGCAGTTCTTC
CDR3 protein: CSALNYNEQFF

J gene: TRBJ1-4
V gene: TRBV9
clone size: NA
D gene: NA
CDR3 DNA: TGTGCCAGCAGCCTAGGGATGGGGGGGAGTGGCGAAAAACTGTTTTTT
CDR3 protein: CASSLGMGGSGEKLFF

J gene: TRBJ2-7
V gene: TRBV10-2
clone size: NA
D gene: NA
CDR3 DNA: TGCGCCACCCGGTTGGGACCTAGCGAATTACACGAGCAGTACTTC
CDR3 protein: CATRLGPSELHEQYF

J gene: TRBJ2-1
V gene: TRBV2
clone size: NA
D gene: TRBD2
CDR3 DNA: TGTGCCAGCAGTAGGCTAGCGGCCTACAATGAGCAGTTCTTC
CDR3 protein: CASSRLAAYNEQFF

J gene: TRBJ1-1
V gene: TRBV27
clone size: NA
D gene: NA
CDR3 DNA: TGTGCCAGCAGACCCCCTATCCAACAGGGACCGAACACTGAAGCTTTCTTT
CDR3 protein: CASRPPIQQGPNTEAFF

J gene: TRBJ1-2
V gene: TRBV6-6
clone size: NA
D gene: NA
CDR3 DNA: TGTGCCAGCAGTTACTCGGAGGTGGCCTTC
CDR3 protein: CASSYSEVAF

J gene: TRBJ2-6
V gene: TRBV19
clone size: NA
D gene: NA
CDR3 DNA: TGTGCCAGTAGTATAGAAGCCAGGTTCCTTTCTGGGGCCAACGTCCTGACTTTC
CDR3 protein: CASSIEARFLSGANVLTF

J gene: TRBJ2-5
V gene: TRBV5-1
clone size: NA
D gene: TRBD2
CDR3 DNA: TGCGCCAGCAGCTTGGAACCTAGCGGGGGGGCCGGGGAGACCCAGTACTTC
CDR3 protein: CASSLEPSGGAGETQYF

J gene: TRBJ1-2
V gene: TRBV2
clone size: NA
D gene: NA
CDR3 DNA: TGTGCCAGCAGTGCCAGGGCACAGGGCCCCGGAGGCTACACCTTC
CDR3 protein: CASSARAQGPGGYTF

J gene: TRBJ1-2
V gene: TRBV4-3
clone size: NA
D gene: TRBD1
CDR3 DNA: TGCGCCAGCAGCCCCGGGACAGGGACTAACTATGGCTACACCTTC
CDR3 protein: CASSPGTGTNYGYTF

J gene: TRBJ2-2
V gene: TRBV27
clone size: once
D gene: NA
CDR3 DNA: TGTGCCAGCAGTTTAGAGGCCGGCACCGGGGAGCTGTTTTTT
CDR3 protein: CASSLEAGTGELFF

J gene: TRBJ1-2
V gene: TRBV7-8
clone size: NA
D gene: NA
CDR3 DNA: TGTGCCAGCAGCTCTAGACAGTCTGTCCATGGCTACACCTTC
CDR3 protein: CASSSRQSVHGYTF

J gene: TRBJ1-4
V gene: TRBV18
clone size: few
D gene: TRBD1
CDR3 DNA: TGTGCCAGCTCACCAAGACGGGGACAGGGGCAAAGGAGCGAAAAACTGTTTTTT
CDR3 protein: CASSPRRGQGQRSEKLFF

J gene: TRBJ1-4
V gene: TRBV6-6
clone size: NA
D gene: TRBD1
CDR3 DNA: TGTGCCAGCAGTTACCCGGGACAGGGGGCGCGGGAAAAACTGTTTTTT
CDR3 protein: CASSYPGQGAREKLFF

J gene: TRBJ2-1
V gene: TRBV7-3
clone size: NA
D gene: NA
CDR3 DNA: TGTGCCAGCAGCCAGGGGATTACATCCTACAATGAGCAGTTCTTC
CDR3 protein: CASSQGITSYNEQFF

J gene: TRBJ2-7
V gene: TRBV5-4
clone size: NA
D gene: NA
CDR3 DNA: TGTGCCAGCAGCTGGCCGGACAGCCCCGAGCAGTACTTC
CDR3 protein: CASSWPDSPEQYF

J gene: TRBJ2-1
V gene: TRBV20-1
clone size: NA
D gene: NA
CDR3 DNA: TGCAGTGCTGGGAGAGAGGAGCAGTTCTTC
CDR3 protein: CSAGREEQFF

J gene: TRBJ2-3
V gene: TRBV6-4
clone size: NA
D gene: NA
CDR3 DNA: TGTGCCAGCAGTGGACAGCCTCGAGCAGATACGCAGTATTTT
CDR3 protein: CASSGQPRADTQYF

J gene: TRBJ2-7
V gene: TRBV10-3
clone size: once
D gene: NA
CDR3 DNA: TGTGCCATCAGAGCCCCGAGCTCCTACGAGCAGTACTTC
CDR3 protein: CAIRAPSSYEQYF

J gene: TRBJ1-1
V gene: TRBV2
clone size: NA
D gene: NA
CDR3 DNA: TGTGCCAGCAGTGAACAGAAGAACACTGAAGCTTTCTTT
CDR3 protein: CASSEQKNTEAFF

J gene: TRBJ2-2
V gene: TRBV7-2
clone size: NA
D gene: TRBD2
CDR3 DNA: TGTGCCAGCAGCTTAGGGCTAGCGGGGGTGACCGGGGAGCTGTTTTTT
CDR3 protein: CASSLGLAGVTGELFF

J gene: TRBJ2-7
V gene: TRBV2
clone size: NA
D gene: NA
CDR3 DNA: TGTGCCAGCAGTCGCTACGAGCAGTACTTC
CDR3 protein: CASSRYEQYF

J gene: TRBJ2-1
V gene: TRBV6-5
clone size: NA
D gene: TRBD2
CDR3 DNA: TGTGCCAGCAGTCCAGCGGGAGGTTTTGACAATGAGCAGTTCTTC
CDR3 protein: CASSPAGGFDNEQFF

J gene: TRBJ2-3
V gene: TRBV19
clone size: NA
D gene: TRBD2
CDR3 DNA: TGTGCCAGTACCCCTAGCGGGGGCACAGATACGCAGTATTTT
CDR3 protein: CASTPSGGTDTQYF